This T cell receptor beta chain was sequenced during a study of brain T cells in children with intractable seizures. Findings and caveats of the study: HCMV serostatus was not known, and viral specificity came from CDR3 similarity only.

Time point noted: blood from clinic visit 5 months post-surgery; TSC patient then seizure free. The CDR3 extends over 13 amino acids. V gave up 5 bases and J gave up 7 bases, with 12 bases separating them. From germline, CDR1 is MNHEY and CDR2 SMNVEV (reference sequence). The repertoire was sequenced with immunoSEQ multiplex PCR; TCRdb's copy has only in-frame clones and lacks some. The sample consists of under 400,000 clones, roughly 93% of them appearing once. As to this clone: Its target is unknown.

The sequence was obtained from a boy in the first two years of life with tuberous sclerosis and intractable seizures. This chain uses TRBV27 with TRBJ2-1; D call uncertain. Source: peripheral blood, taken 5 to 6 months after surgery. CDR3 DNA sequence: TGTGCCAGCAGTATAAAGTTTGAGAATGAGCAGTTCTTC. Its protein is CASSIKFENEQFF.